A selection of T cell receptor beta chains follows, all from one sample in a study of T cells in Graves' hyperthyroidism and ophthalmopathy. From the multiplex PCR reads, TCRdb called clonotypes with MiXCR, one entry per CDR3 protein. Here the sample spans about 840,000 distinct CDR3 sequences, 35% to 40% being singletons. Sample: blood. The receptors originated from a young man with Graves' hyperthyroidism. CDR3s include the opening cysteine and the closing phenylalanine or tryptophan. Each record gives: D gene, J gene, clone size, V gene, CDR3 protein, CDR3 DNA. The D gene is left open where the match is weak. Size tells how often a clone was seen (once, few, many) or the class of an expanded clone, and some rows leave it out.

d_call: .; j_call: TRBJ2-5; clone_size: few; v_call: TRBV6-6; cdr3_aa: CASSYSGDTQETQYF; cdr3_nt: TGTGCCAGCAGTTACTCGGGGGACACCCAAGAGACCCAGTACTTC
d_call: TRBD1; j_call: TRBJ2-5; clone_size: many; v_call: TRBV7-9; cdr3_aa: CASSSLTGGQETQYF; cdr3_nt: TGTGCCAGCAGCTCTCTCACAGGGGGCCAAGAGACCCAGTACTTC
d_call: TRBD1; j_call: TRBJ2-5; clone_size: many; v_call: TRBV24-1; cdr3_aa: CATGTEQETQYF; cdr3_nt: TGTGCCACCGGGACAGAGCAAGAGACCCAGTACTTC
d_call: .; j_call: TRBJ1-5; clone_size: .; v_call: TRBV7-2; cdr3_aa: CASSLDRGEKQPQHF; cdr3_nt: TGTGCCAGCAGCTTGGATAGGGGGGAAAAACAGCCCCAGCATTTT
d_call: TRBD1; j_call: TRBJ2-2; clone_size: many; v_call: TRBV29-1; cdr3_aa: CSVWDRRIGELFF; cdr3_nt: TGCAGCGTATGGGACAGGAGGATCGGGGAGCTGTTTTTT
d_call: .; j_call: TRBJ1-1; clone_size: .; v_call: TRBV7-6; cdr3_aa: CASSLIPGVNTEAFF; cdr3_nt: TGTGCCAGCAGCTTGATTCCAGGGGTGAACACTGAAGCTTTCTTT
d_call: .; j_call: TRBJ1-6; clone_size: many; v_call: TRBV20-1; cdr3_aa: CSARARGLYNSPLHF; cdr3_nt: TGCAGTGCTAGGGCAAGGGGACTCTATAATTCACCCCTCCACTTT
d_call: .; j_call: TRBJ1-2; clone_size: .; v_call: TRBV10-3; cdr3_aa: CAISESAAYYGYTF; cdr3_nt: TGTGCCATCAGTGAGTCGGCAGCATACTATGGCTACACCTTC
d_call: TRBD1; j_call: TRBJ1-6; clone_size: .; v_call: TRBV2; cdr3_aa: CASRLRQGSETPLHF; cdr3_nt: TGTGCCAGCAGACTTAGACAGGGATCCGAGACACCCCTCCACTTT
d_call: .; j_call: TRBJ1-2; clone_size: .; v_call: TRBV12-3/TRBV12-4; cdr3_aa: CASSMQGPYTF; cdr3_nt: TGTGCCAGCAGTATGCAGGGCCCCTACACCTTC
d_call: .; j_call: TRBJ2-5; clone_size: many; v_call: TRBV2; cdr3_aa: CASSEARGQEIQYF; cdr3_nt: TGTGCCAGCAGTGAAGCGCGCGGCCAAGAGATCCAGTACTTC
d_call: .; j_call: TRBJ2-7; clone_size: many; v_call: TRBV7-8; cdr3_aa: CASSPQGSSYEQYF; cdr3_nt: TGTGCCAGCAGCCCGCAGGGTTCTAGCTACGAGCAGTACTTC
d_call: .; j_call: TRBJ2-2; clone_size: many; v_call: TRBV29-1; cdr3_aa: CSVVVDGTGELFF; cdr3_nt: TGCAGCGTTGTAGTTGACGGTACCGGGGAGCTGTTTTTT
d_call: .; j_call: TRBJ2-6; clone_size: .; v_call: TRBV7-2; cdr3_aa: CASSSVFSGANVLTF; cdr3_nt: TGTGCCAGCAGTTCCGTCTTCTCTGGGGCCAACGTCCTGACTTTC
d_call: .; j_call: TRBJ1-1; clone_size: .; v_call: TRBV6-1; cdr3_aa: CASSYSMGGTEAFF; cdr3_nt: TGTGCCAGCAGTTACTCGATGGGGGGCACTGAAGCTTTCTTT
d_call: .; j_call: TRBJ1-2; clone_size: .; v_call: TRBV19; cdr3_aa: CASSIGAVNYGYTF; cdr3_nt: TGTGCCAGTAGTATAGGGGCAGTTAACTATGGCTACACCTTC
d_call: .; j_call: TRBJ2-7; clone_size: many; v_call: TRBV15; cdr3_aa: CATSSTGTAYEQYF; cdr3_nt: TGTGCCACCAGCAGCACAGGGACCGCCTACGAGCAGTACTTC
d_call: .; j_call: TRBJ2-7; clone_size: .; v_call: TRBV27; cdr3_aa: CAPVYEQYF; cdr3_nt: TGTGCTCCGGTGTACGAGCAGTACTTC
d_call: TRBD2; j_call: TRBJ2-7; clone_size: .; v_call: TRBV20-1; cdr3_aa: CSARDDGAGPNYEQYF; cdr3_nt: TGCAGTGCTAGAGATGATGGAGCGGGACCCAACTACGAGCAGTACTTC
d_call: .; j_call: TRBJ2-2; clone_size: .; v_call: TRBV7-6; cdr3_aa: CASSFVPGVGELFF; cdr3_nt: TGTGCCAGCAGCTTTGTCCCCGGGGTGGGGGAGCTGTTTTTT
d_call: TRBD1; j_call: TRBJ2-7; clone_size: .; v_call: TRBV11-1; cdr3_aa: CASSVEGTASYEQYF; cdr3_nt: TGTGCCAGCAGCGTTGAAGGGACAGCCTCCTACGAGCAGTACTTC
d_call: TRBD1; j_call: TRBJ2-7; clone_size: .; v_call: TRBV7-9; cdr3_aa: CASSQDGSGGREQYF; cdr3_nt: TGCGCCAGCAGCCAAGATGGGTCAGGGGGCCGCGAGCAGTACTTC
d_call: .; j_call: TRBJ1-2; clone_size: many; v_call: TRBV20-1; cdr3_aa: CSARDAGTYGYTF; cdr3_nt: TGCAGTGCTAGAGACGCAGGGACCTATGGCTACACCTTC
d_call: .; j_call: TRBJ1-2; clone_size: many; v_call: TRBV19; cdr3_aa: CASSTTVNYGYTF; cdr3_nt: TGTGCCAGTAGTACTACAGTCAACTATGGCTACACCTTC
d_call: .; j_call: TRBJ1-1; clone_size: few; v_call: TRBV20-1; cdr3_aa: CSAPILTANTEAFF; cdr3_nt: TGCAGTGCTCCTATCTTGACAGCTAACACTGAAGCTTTCTTT
d_call: .; j_call: TRBJ1-1; clone_size: few; v_call: TRBV5-1; cdr3_aa: CASSLDSTLNTEAFF; cdr3_nt: TGCGCCAGCAGCCTCGACAGCACCTTGAACACTGAAGCTTTCTTT
d_call: TRBD2; j_call: TRBJ2-7; clone_size: few; v_call: TRBV20-1; cdr3_aa: CSAERPGLGSSEQYF; cdr3_nt: TGCAGTGCTGAACGACCGGGACTAGGGAGTTCCGAGCAGTACTTC
d_call: .; j_call: TRBJ2-7; clone_size: few; v_call: TRBV9; cdr3_aa: CARERSEYF; cdr3_nt: TGTGCCAGGGAACGCTCGGAGTACTTC
d_call: TRBD1; j_call: TRBJ2-7; clone_size: .; v_call: TRBV6-5; cdr3_aa: CASSEGTGSSYEQYF; cdr3_nt: TGTGCCAGCAGCGAAGGGACAGGGTCTTCCTACGAGCAGTACTTC
d_call: TRBD2; j_call: TRBJ2-7; clone_size: .; v_call: TRBV6-6; cdr3_aa: CASSFGSGRKQYF; cdr3_nt: TGTGCCAGCAGCTTCGGTAGCGGGAGGAAGCAGTACTTC
d_call: .; j_call: TRBJ1-1; clone_size: .; v_call: TRBV7-9; cdr3_aa: CASSPIGLGGAAEAFF; cdr3_nt: TGTGCCAGCAGCCCAATCGGCTTGGGGGGCGCGGCTGAAGCTTTCTTT
d_call: .; j_call: TRBJ1-2; clone_size: many; v_call: TRBV7-9; cdr3_aa: CASSPGTLNYGYTF; cdr3_nt: TGTGCCAGCAGCCCCGGGACACTCAACTATGGCTACACCTTC
d_call: .; j_call: TRBJ1-1; clone_size: .; v_call: TRBV7-9; cdr3_aa: CASSLPGLLNTEAFF; cdr3_nt: TGTGCCAGCAGCCTCCCGGGGCTCCTGAACACTGAAGCTTTCTTT
d_call: TRBD2; j_call: TRBJ2-7; clone_size: .; v_call: TRBV20-1; cdr3_aa: CSALTSGRFYGQYF; cdr3_nt: TGCAGTGCGCTTACTAGCGGGAGGTTCTACGGGCAGTACTTC
d_call: TRBD1; j_call: TRBJ1-6; clone_size: .; v_call: TRBV7-2; cdr3_aa: CASSLNRGFNSPLHF; cdr3_nt: TGTGCCAGCAGCTTGAACAGGGGTTTTAATTCACCCCTCCACTTT
d_call: TRBD1; j_call: TRBJ1-2; clone_size: many; v_call: TRBV19; cdr3_aa: CASSSRDRSYGYTF; cdr3_nt: TGTGCCAGTAGTAGCCGGGACAGGAGCTATGGCTACACCTTC
d_call: TRBD1; j_call: TRBJ2-7; clone_size: .; v_call: TRBV7-8; cdr3_aa: CASSLKGQDSYEQYF; cdr3_nt: TGTGCCAGCAGCTTAAAGGGACAGGACTCCTACGAGCAGTACTTC
d_call: .; j_call: TRBJ2-7; clone_size: .; v_call: TRBV5-1; cdr3_aa: CASSQEGDYEQYF; cdr3_nt: TGCGCCAGCAGCCAAGAGGGAGACTACGAGCAGTACTTC
d_call: .; j_call: TRBJ2-7; clone_size: .; v_call: TRBV20-1; cdr3_aa: CSASGTGEQYF; cdr3_nt: TGCAGTGCTAGCGGGACGGGGGAGCAGTACTTC
d_call: TRBD2; j_call: TRBJ2-7; clone_size: many; v_call: TRBV10-1; cdr3_aa: CASSGLAGTYEQYF; cdr3_nt: TGCGCCAGCAGTGGACTAGCGGGGACCTACGAGCAGTACTTC
d_call: TRBD1; j_call: TRBJ2-2; clone_size: few; v_call: TRBV10-3; cdr3_aa: CAISEKGQGTGELFF; cdr3_nt: TGTGCCATCAGTGAGAAGGGACAGGGCACCGGGGAGCTGTTTTTT
d_call: .; j_call: TRBJ1-4; clone_size: many; v_call: TRBV25-1; cdr3_aa: CASSDAPGLGEKLFF; cdr3_nt: TGTGCCAGCAGTGACGCTCCAGGGCTCGGTGAAAAACTGTTTTTT
d_call: .; j_call: TRBJ1-4; clone_size: many; v_call: TRBV6-5; cdr3_aa: CASSSGRGNEKLFF; cdr3_nt: TGTGCCAGCAGCTCAGGGAGGGGTAATGAAAAACTGTTTTTT
d_call: TRBD1; j_call: TRBJ2-5; clone_size: .; v_call: TRBV15; cdr3_aa: CATSSRGQGATQYF; cdr3_nt: TGTGCCACCAGCAGCCGGGGCCAGGGGGCGACCCAGTACTTC
d_call: .; j_call: TRBJ2-6; clone_size: once; v_call: TRBV29-1; cdr3_aa: CSVEDRNTGANVLTF; cdr3_nt: TGCAGCGTTGAAGACAGGAACACCGGGGCCAACGTCCTGACTTTC
d_call: .; j_call: TRBJ2-5; clone_size: .; v_call: TRBV7-6; cdr3_aa: CASGVLETQYF; cdr3_nt: TGTGCCAGCGGAGTTCTGGAGACCCAGTACTTC
d_call: TRBD1; j_call: TRBJ1-5; clone_size: few; v_call: TRBV3-1; cdr3_aa: CASSHRTGVDQPQHF; cdr3_nt: TGTGCCAGCAGCCATAGGACAGGGGTGGATCAGCCCCAGCATTTT
d_call: TRBD1; j_call: TRBJ2-5; clone_size: .; v_call: TRBV2; cdr3_aa: CASSPGTVAQYF; cdr3_nt: TGTGCCAGCAGTCCCGGGACAGTGGCCCAGTACTTC
d_call: .; j_call: TRBJ1-1; clone_size: .; v_call: TRBV4-1; cdr3_aa: CASSQTPKGVNTEAFF; cdr3_nt: TGCGCCAGCAGCCAAACTCCAAAAGGGGTGAACACTGAAGCTTTCTTT
d_call: .; j_call: TRBJ1-1; clone_size: many; v_call: TRBV29-1; cdr3_aa: CSAFWDTEAFF; cdr3_nt: TGCAGTGCATTTTGGGACACTGAAGCTTTCTTT
d_call: .; j_call: TRBJ2-3; clone_size: .; v_call: TRBV19; cdr3_aa: CASSITVSGADTQYF; cdr3_nt: TGTGCCAGTAGTATAACCGTGAGTGGGGCAGATACGCAGTATTTT
d_call: .; j_call: TRBJ1-1; clone_size: many; v_call: TRBV15; cdr3_aa: CATSRAAGGRNTEAFF; cdr3_nt: TGTGCCACCAGCAGAGCCGCGGGGGGTCGGAACACTGAAGCTTTCTTT
d_call: .; j_call: TRBJ2-3; clone_size: .; v_call: TRBV7-2; cdr3_aa: CASSLDTRVDTQYF; cdr3_nt: TGTGCCAGCAGCTTAGATACCAGAGTGGATACGCAGTATTTT
d_call: .; j_call: TRBJ1-1; clone_size: .; v_call: TRBV6-5; cdr3_aa: CASSYLGERAEAFF; cdr3_nt: TGTGCCAGCAGTTACCTCGGGGAACGGGCTGAAGCTTTCTTT
d_call: .; j_call: TRBJ1-3; clone_size: many; v_call: TRBV19; cdr3_aa: CASSGQLSGNTIYF; cdr3_nt: TGTGCCAGTAGCGGACAGCTCTCTGGAAACACCATATATTTT